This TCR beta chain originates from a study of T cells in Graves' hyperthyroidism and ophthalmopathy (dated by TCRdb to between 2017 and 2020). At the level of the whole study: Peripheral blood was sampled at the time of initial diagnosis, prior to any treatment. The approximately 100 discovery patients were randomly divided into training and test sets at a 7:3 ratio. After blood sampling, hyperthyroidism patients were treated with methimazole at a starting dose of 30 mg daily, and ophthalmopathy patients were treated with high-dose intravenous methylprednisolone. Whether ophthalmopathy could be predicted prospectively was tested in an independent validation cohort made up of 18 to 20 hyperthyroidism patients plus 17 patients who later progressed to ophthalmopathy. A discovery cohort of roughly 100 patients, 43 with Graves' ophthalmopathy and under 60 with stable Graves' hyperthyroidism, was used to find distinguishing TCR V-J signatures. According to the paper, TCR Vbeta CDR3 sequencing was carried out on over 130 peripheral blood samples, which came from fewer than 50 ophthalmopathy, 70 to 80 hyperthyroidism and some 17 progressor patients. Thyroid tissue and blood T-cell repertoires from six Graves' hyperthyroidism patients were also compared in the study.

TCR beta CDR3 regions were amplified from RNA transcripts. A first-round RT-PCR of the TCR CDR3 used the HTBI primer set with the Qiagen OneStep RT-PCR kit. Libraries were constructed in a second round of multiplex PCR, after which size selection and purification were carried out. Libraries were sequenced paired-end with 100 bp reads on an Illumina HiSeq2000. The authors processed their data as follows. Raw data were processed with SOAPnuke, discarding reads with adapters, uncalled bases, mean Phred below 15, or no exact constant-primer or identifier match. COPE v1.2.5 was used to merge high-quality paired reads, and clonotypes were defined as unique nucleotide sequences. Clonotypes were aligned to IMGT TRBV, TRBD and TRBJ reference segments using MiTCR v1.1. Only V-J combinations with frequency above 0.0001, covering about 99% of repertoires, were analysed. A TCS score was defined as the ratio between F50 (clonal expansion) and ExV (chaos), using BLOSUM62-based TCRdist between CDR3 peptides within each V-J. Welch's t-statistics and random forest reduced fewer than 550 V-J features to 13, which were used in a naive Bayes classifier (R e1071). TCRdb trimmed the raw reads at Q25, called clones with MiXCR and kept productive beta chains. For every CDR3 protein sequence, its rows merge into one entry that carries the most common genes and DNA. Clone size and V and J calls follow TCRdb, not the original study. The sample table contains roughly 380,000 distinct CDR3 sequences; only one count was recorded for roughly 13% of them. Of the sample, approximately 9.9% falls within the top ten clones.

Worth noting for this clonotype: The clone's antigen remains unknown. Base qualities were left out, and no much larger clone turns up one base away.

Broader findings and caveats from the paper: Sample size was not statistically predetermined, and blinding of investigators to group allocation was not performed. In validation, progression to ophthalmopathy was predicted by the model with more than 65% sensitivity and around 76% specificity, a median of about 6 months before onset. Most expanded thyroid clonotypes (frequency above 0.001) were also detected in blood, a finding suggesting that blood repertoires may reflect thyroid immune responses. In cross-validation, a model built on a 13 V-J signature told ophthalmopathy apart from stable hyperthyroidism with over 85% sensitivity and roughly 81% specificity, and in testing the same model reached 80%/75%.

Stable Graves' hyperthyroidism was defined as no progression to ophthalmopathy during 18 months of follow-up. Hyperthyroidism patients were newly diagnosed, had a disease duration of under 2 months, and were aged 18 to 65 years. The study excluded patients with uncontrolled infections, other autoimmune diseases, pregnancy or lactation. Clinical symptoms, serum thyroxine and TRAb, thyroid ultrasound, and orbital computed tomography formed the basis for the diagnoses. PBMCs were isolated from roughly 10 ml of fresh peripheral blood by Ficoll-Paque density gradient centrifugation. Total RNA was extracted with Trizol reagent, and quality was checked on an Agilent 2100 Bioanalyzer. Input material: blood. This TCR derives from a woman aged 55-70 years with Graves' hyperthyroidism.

For the CDR3, the sequence is CASSSPGLAPFTDTQYF. The nucleotide sequence is given as TGTGCCAGCAGTTCGCCGGGACTAGCGCCTTTCACAGATACGCAGTATTTT. This chain joins TRBV28 to TRBJ2-3; a stretch of 10 junction bases matches TRBD2. At the junction V is shortened by 4 bases and J by 2 bases; bases outside the gene matches: 9. Including the terminal cysteine and phenylalanine, the CDR3 comprises 17 residues. Of all the DNA, just the CDR3 is kept, 51 bases in frame from base 1. CDR1 and CDR2 were assigned from the germline V gene as MDHEN and SYDVKM.